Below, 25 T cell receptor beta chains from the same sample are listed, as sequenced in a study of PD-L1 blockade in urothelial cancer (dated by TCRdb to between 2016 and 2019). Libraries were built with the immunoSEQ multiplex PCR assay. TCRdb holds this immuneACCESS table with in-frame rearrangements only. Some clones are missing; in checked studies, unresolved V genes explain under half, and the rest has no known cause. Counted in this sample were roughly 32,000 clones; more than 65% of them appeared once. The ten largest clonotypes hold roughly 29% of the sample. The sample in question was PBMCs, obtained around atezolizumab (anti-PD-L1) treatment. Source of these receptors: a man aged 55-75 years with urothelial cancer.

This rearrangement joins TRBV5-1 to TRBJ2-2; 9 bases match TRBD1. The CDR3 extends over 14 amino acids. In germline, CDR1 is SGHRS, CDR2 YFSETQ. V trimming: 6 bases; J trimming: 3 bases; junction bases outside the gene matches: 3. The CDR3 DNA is TGCGCCAGCAACCGACAGGGGGACACCGGGGAGCTGTTTTTT. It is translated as CASNRQGDTGELFF.

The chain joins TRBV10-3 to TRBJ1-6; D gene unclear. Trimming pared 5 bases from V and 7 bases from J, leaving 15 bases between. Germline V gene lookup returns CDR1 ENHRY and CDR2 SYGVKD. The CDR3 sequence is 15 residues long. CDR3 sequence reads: CAISSATDGNSPLHF. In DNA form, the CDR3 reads TGTGCCATCAGTTCCGCGACCGACGGGAATTCACCCCTCCACTTT.

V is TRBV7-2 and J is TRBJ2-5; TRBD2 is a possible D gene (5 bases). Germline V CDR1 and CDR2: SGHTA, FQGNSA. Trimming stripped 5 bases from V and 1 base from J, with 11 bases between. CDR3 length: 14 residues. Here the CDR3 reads CASSAGSFQETQYF. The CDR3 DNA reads TGTGCCAGCAGCGCTGGGAGTTTCCAAGAGACCCAGTACTTC.

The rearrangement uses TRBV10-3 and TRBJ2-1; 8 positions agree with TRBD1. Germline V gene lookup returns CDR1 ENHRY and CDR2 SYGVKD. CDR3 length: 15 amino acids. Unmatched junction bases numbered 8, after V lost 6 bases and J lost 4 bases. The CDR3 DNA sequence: TGTGCCATCAGCACCGGGACAGGACGTTACAATGAGCAGTTCTTC. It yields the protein CAISTGTGRYNEQFF.

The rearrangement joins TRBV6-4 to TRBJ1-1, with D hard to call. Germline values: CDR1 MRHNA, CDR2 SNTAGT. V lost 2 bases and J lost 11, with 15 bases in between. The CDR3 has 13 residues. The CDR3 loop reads CASSDTEVGLAFF. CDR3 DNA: TGTGCCAGCAGTGACACCGAGGTTGGTTTGGCTTTCTTT.

The CDR3 here is CATRLFGTDDGYTF. The CDR3 DNA is TGTGCCACCAGACTCTTTGGGACAGACGATGGCTACACCTTC. J is TRBJ1-2 and V is TRBV19, with 7 positions matching TRBD1. J gave up 6 bases and V 10 bases, and 14 bases lay outside the gene matches. This CDR3 is built from 14 residues. Germline loops: CDR1 LNHDA, CDR2 SQIVND (reference sequence).

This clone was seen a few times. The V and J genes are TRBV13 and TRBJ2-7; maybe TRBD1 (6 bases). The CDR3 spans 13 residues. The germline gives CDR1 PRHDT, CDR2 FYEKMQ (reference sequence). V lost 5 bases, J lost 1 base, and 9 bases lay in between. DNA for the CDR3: TGTGCCAGCAGCCAGGACAGTTCCTACGAGCAGTACTTC. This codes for CASSQDSSYEQYF.

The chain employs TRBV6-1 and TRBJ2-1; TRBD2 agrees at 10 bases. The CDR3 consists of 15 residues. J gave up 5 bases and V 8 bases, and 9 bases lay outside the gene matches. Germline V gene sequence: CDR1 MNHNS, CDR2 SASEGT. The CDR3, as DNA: TGTGCCAGCCTCCAAACTAGCGGGATCCACAATGAGCAGTTCTTC. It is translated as CASLQTSGIHNEQFF.

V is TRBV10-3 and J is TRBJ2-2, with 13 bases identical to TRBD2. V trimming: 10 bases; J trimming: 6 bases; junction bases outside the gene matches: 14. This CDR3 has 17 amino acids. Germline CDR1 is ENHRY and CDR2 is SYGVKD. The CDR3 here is CATKSGLAGVSAGELFF. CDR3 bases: TGTGCCACCAAAAGCGGACTAGCGGGAGTGTCGGCCGGGGAGCTGTTTTTT.

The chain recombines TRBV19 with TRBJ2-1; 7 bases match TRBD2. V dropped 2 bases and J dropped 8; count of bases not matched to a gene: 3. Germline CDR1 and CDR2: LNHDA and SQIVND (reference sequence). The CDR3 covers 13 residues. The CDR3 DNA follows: TGTGCCAGTAGTATATTAGCGGGTTATGAGCAGTTCTTC. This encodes CASSILAGYEQFF.

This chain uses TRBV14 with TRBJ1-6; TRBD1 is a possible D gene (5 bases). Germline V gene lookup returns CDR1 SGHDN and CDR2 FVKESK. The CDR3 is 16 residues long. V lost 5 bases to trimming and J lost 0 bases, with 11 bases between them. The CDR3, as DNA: TGTGCCAGCAGCGCACAGGCGAGCTCCTATAATTCACCCCTCCACTTT. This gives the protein CASSAQASSYNSPLHF.

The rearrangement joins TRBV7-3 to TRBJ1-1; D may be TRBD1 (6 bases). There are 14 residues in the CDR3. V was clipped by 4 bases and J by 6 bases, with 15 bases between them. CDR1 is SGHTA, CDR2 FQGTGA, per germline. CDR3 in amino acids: CASSSSADRSEAFF. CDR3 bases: TGTGCCAGCAGCTCATCGGCCGACAGGTCTGAAGCTTTCTTT.

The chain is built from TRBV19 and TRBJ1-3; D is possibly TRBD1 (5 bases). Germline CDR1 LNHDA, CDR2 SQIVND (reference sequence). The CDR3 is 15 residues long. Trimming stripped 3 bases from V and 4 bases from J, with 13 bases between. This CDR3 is CASSMLPGQGNTIYF. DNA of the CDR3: TGTGCCAGTAGTATGCTACCCGGACAAGGAAACACCATATATTTT.

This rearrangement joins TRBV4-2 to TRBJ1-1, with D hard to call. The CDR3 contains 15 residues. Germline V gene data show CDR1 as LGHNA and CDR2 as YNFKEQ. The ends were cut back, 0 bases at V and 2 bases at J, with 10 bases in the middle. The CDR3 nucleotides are TGTGCCAGCAGCCAAGATTTGCGTGCAAACACTGAAGCTTTCTTT. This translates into CASSQDLRANTEAFF.

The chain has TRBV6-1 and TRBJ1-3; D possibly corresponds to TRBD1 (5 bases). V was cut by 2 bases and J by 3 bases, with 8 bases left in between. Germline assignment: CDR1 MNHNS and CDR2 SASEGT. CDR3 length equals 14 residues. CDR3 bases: TGTGCCAGCAGTGAAAGGGGTCATGGAAACACCATATATTTT. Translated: CASSERGHGNTIYF.

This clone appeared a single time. The CDR3 here is CASSTRTGLQETQYF. CDR3 DNA: TGTGCCAGCAGCACCCGGACAGGGTTGCAAGAGACCCAGTACTTC. This chain joins TRBV5-6 and TRBJ2-5; 8 nucleotides align to TRBD1. This CDR3 is 15 amino acids long. V lost 4 bases, J lost 2 bases, and 7 bases stayed unmatched. Germline values: CDR1 SGHDT, CDR2 YYEEEE. The full variable domain, its missing parts supplied by reference TRBV5-6 and TRBJ2-5, is DAGVTQSPTHLIKTRGQQVTLRCSPKSGHDTVSWYQQALGQGPQFIFQYYEEEERQRGNFPDRFSGHQFPNYSSELNVNALLLGDSALYLCASSTRTGLQETQYFGPGTRLLVL.

CDR3 sequence (DNA): TGTGCCAGCAGCGTAGCGGTCGGAAACACCATATATTTT. Residues: CASSVAVGNTIYF. The rearrangement joins TRBV9 to TRBJ1-3; D unclear. From germline, CDR1 is SGDLS and CDR2 YYNGEE. V lost 0 bases and J lost 4, with 5 bases in between. The CDR3 runs 13 residues.

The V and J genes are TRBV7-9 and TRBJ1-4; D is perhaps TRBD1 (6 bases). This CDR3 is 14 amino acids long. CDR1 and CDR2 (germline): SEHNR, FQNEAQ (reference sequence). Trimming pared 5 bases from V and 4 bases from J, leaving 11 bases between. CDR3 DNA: TGTGCCAGCAGCCGAGGACAGATTAATGAAAAACTGTTTTTT. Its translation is CASSRGQINEKLFF.

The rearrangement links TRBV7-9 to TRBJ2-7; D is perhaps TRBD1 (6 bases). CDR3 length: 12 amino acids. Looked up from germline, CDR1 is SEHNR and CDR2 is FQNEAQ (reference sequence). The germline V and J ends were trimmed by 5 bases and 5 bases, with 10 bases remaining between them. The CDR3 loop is CASSNRVHEQYF. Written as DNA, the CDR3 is TGTGCCAGCAGCAACAGGGTCCACGAGCAGTACTTC.

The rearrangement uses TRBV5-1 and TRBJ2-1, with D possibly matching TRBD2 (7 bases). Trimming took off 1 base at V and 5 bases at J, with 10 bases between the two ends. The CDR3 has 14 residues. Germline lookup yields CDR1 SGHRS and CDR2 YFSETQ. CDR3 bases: TGCGCCAGCAGCTTGACAGGGAGGGACAATGAGCAGTTCTTC. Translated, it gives CASSLTGRDNEQFF.

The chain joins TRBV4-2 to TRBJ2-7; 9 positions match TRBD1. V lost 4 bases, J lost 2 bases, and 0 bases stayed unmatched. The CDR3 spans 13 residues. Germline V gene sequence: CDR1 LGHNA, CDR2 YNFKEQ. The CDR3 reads CASSRTGAYEQYF. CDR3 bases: TGTGCCAGCAGCCGGACAGGGGCCTACGAGCAGTACTTC.

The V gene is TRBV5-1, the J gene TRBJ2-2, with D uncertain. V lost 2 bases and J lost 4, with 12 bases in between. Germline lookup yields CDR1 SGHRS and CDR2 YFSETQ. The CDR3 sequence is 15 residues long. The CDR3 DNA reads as TGCGCCAGCAGCTTTTCGCAGACACCCACCGGGGAGCTGTTTTTT. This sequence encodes CASSFSQTPTGELFF.

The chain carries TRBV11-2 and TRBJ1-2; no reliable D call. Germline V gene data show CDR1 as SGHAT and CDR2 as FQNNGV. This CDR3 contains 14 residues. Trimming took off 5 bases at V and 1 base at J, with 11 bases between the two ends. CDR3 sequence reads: CASSTIGVNYGYTF. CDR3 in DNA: TGTGCCAGCAGCACCATCGGTGTTAACTATGGCTACACCTTC. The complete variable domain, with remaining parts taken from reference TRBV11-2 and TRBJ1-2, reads EAGVAQSPRYKIIEKRQSVAFWCNPISGHATLYWYQQILGQGPKLLIQFQNNGVVDDSQLPKDRFSAERLKGVDSTLKIQPAKLEDSAVYLCASSTIGVNYGYTFGSGTRLTVV.

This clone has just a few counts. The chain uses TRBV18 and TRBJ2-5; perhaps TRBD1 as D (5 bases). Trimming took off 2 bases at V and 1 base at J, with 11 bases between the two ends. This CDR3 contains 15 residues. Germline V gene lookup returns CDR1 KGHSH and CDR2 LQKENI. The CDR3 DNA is TGTGCCAGCTCACCATCCATCCAGGGCCAAGAGACCCAGTACTTC. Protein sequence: CASSPSIQGQETQYF.

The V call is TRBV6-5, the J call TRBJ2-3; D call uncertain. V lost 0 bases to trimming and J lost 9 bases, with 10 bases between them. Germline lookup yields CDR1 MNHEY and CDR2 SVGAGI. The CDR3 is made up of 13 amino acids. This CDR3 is CASSYSVLETQYF. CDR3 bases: TGTGCCAGCAGTTACTCGGTTTTAGAGACGCAGTATTTT.